Below are 2 T cell receptor beta chains sequenced from a single sample in a study of regulatory T cells in long-lasting Graves disease. The time point was: newly diagnosed GD, antithyroid drugs for less than 3 months. Extracted RNA from PBMCs served as the source of the TCR library. TCR beta libraries were built with iRepertoire HTBI primers and Arm-PCR of CDR3 regions. Using its own MiXCR run on the multiplex PCR reads, TCRdb lists one record per CDR3 protein. Of 350,000 to 550,000 distinct CDR3 sequences listed, around 13% are singletons. Another study also made use of these data, one on T cells in Graves' hyperthyroidism and ophthalmopathy.

The source material was peripheral blood mononuclear cells (PBMCs), sampled at new diagnosis, from a patient treated with antithyroid drugs. Receptors were obtained from a woman between 45 and 60 years old with Graves disease.

This clonotype appeared a few times. The chain links TRBV6-2 or TRBV6-3 to TRBJ1-4, with unresolved D. This CDR3 has 12 amino acids. CDR1 is MNHEY and CDR2 is SVGEGT in the germline V gene. Trimming removed 5 bases at V and 6 bases at J, with 7 bases between. The CDR3 DNA follows: TGTGCCAGCAGTGCGGAGGATGAAAAACTGTTTTTT. Amino acid sequence: CASSAEDEKLFF.

This clonotype has a count of ten or more. V gene TRBV27 combines with J gene TRBJ2-1; no clear D gene. The CDR3 sequence is 18 residues long. Germline V CDR1 and CDR2: MNHEY, SMNVEV (reference sequence). Trimming removed 5 bases from V and 0 bases from J, with 20 bases in between. This chain's CDR3 is CASSTPGPAASSYNEQFF. CDR3 DNA sequence: TGTGCCAGCAGTACCCCGGGTCCGGCGGCCAGCTCCTACAATGAGCAGTTCTTC.